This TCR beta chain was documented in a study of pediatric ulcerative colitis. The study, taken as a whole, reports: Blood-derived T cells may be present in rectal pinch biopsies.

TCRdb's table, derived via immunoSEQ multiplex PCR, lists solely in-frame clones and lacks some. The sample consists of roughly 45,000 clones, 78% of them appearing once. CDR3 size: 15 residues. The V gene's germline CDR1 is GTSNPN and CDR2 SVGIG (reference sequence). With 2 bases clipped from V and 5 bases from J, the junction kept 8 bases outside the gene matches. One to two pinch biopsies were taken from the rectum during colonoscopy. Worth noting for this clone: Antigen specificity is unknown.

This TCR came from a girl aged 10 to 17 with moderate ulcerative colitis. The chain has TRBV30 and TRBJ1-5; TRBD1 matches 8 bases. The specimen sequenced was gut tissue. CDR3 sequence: CAWSPSDRDYQPQHF. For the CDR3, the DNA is TGTGCCTGGAGTCCTTCGGACAGGGATTATCAGCCCCAGCATTTT. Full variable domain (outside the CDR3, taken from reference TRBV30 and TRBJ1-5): SQTIHQWPATLVQPVGSPLSLECTVEGTSNPNLYWYRQAAGRGLQLLFYSVGIGQISSEVPQNLSASRPQDRQFILSSKKLLLSDSGFYLCAWSPSDRDYQPQHFGDGTRLSIL.